This TCR beta chain was documented in a study of tumor and adjacent non-tumor tissue in lung cancer. Study summary: The cohort had under 15 adenocarcinoma, a couple of squamous cell and 1 small cell patients.

Points on this clonotype: The antigen remains unidentified. Since a much larger clone is just one base distant, this may be a read error.

RNA was extracted from bulk tissue without any cell sorting. Study-wide results and caveats: Top 100 clones took a larger repertoire share in normal lung. Significantly higher TCR diversity was found in tumor than normal lung.

TCRbeta libraries were built with three rounds of nested PCR, modified from ARM-PCR. MiXCR, run by TCRdb on the multiplex PCR reads, gives a single entry per CDR3 protein. The sample has roughly 120,000 distinct CDR3 sequences; nearly 85% are singletons. CDR1 and CDR2 (germline): SGHVS, FQNEAQ. The CDR3 is 15 amino acids. The sample comprised lung tumor tissue. J is TRBJ2-7 and V is TRBV7-8; 7 bases map to TRBD2. The TCR was taken from a man between 65 and 79 years old with non-small cell lung cancer. The CDR3 protein is CVSSRGREVAYEQYF. Written as DNA, the CDR3 is TGTGTCAGCAGCCGTGGACGGGAGGTAGCCTACGAGCAGTACTTC.